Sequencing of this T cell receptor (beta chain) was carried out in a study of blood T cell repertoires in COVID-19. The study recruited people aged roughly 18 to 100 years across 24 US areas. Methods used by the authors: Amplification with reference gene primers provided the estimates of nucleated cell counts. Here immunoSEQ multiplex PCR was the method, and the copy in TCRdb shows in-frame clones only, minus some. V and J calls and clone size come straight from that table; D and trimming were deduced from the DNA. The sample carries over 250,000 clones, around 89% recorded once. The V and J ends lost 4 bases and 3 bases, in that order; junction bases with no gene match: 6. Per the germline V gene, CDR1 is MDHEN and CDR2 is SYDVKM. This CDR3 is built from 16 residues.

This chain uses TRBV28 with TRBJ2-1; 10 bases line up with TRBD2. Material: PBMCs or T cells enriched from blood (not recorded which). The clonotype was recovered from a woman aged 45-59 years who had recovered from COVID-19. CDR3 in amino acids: CASSSQREGLYNEQFF. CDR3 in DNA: TGTGCCAGCAGTTCTCAGCGGGAGGGCCTCTACAATGAGCAGTTCTTC.